This TCR beta chain was retrieved from a study of T cell clonality in common variable immunodeficiency. Study findings and constraints: Fewer deletions and N-nucleotide insertions were reportedly seen in common variable immunodeficiency TCR beta sequences.

Concerning this clone: Its target is unknown.

The assay was immunoSEQ multiplex PCR, and TCRdb's table has in-frame clones only and misses some. The sample has 15,000 to 25,000 clones, none seen only once. Patients had low serum IgG, IgA and/or IgM and specific antibody deficiency. This receptor was identified in a human donor with common variable immunodeficiency. Material for sequencing was peripheral blood mononuclear cells.

The DNA read from the CDR3 is TGTGCCAGTAGTAGTTCGGTACTAAGCACAGATACG. This sequence encodes CASSSSVLSTDT. The entire CDR3 reads CASSSSVLSTDTQYF. The gene calls are TRBV19 and TRBJ2-3; the D is unclear. Read sequence stops 3 residues before the CDR3 end, and the germline J gene provides the missing end. This CDR3 contains 15 residues. Per the germline V gene, CDR1 is LNHDA and CDR2 is SQIVND (reference sequence). The V gene lost 4 bases and the J gene lost 0 bases, with 11 bases spanning the gap.